The 7 T cell receptor beta chains presented below share a single source sample, sequenced in a study of control samples from healthy donors and cancer patients. Libraries were prepared by immunoSEQ multiplex PCR; TCRdb keeps only in-frame clonotypes and omits some of them. The sample holds about 140,000 clones; roughly 92% are singletons and the top ten take about 11%. The specimen sequenced was blood. These TCRs come from a man under 40 in good health.

The chain uses TRBV2 and TRBJ1-2, with 7 bases lining up with TRBD1. This CDR3 spans 13 amino acids. V was pared by 7 bases and J by 2 bases, with 4 bases of the junction left unmatched. The germline V gene has CDR1 SNHLY and CDR2 FYNNEI. DNA for the CDR3: TGTGCCAGCATCAGGGGGGGGAACTATGGCTACACCTTC. Translated, it gives CASIRGGNYGYTF.

This chain joins TRBV7-9 and TRBJ1-1; TRBD1 might be the D (6 bases). The germline V gene encodes CDR1 SEHNR and CDR2 FQNEAQ (reference sequence). The CDR3 covers 14 residues. V was pared by 6 bases and J by 3 bases, with 14 bases between. The CDR3 nucleotides read TGTGCCAGCAGTCCACAGGGATGGGACACTGAAGCTTTCTTT. Translation gives CASSPQGWDTEAFF.

V gene TRBV5-8 combines with J gene TRBJ1-5, with 8 bases aligning to TRBD1. The V gene end was trimmed by 4 bases and the J gene end by 5 bases; junction bases not matched to a gene: 5. The CDR3 contains 14 residues. Germline-derived CDR1 and CDR2 are SGHTS and YDEGEE. CDR3 sequence (DNA): TGTGCCAGCAGCCCGTACAGGGGGGATCAGCCCCAGCATTTT. This gives the protein CASSPYRGDQPQHF.

This chain joins TRBV19 and TRBJ1-2, with D unclear. CDR1 and CDR2 from the germline V gene are LNHDA and SQIVND (reference sequence). Trimming removed 5 bases at V and 0 bases at J, with 16 bases between. This CDR3 has 16 residues. This CDR3 is CASSPFWHSSNYGYTF. In nucleotides, the CDR3 is TGTGCCAGTAGTCCCTTTTGGCATTCATCTAACTATGGCTACACCTTC.

The V and J genes are TRBV7-2 and TRBJ1-2; tentative D call: TRBD1 (5 bases). Germline values: CDR1 SGHTA, CDR2 FQGNSA. The V end was cut by 3 bases, the J end by 1 base, with 12 bases between. CDR3 length equals 15 residues. In nucleotides, the CDR3 is TGTGCCAGCAGCTTCGACAGACTACATAACTATGGCTACACCTTC. It translates to CASSFDRLHNYGYTF.

The chain employs TRBV6-5 and TRBJ2-7; 9 nucleotides align to TRBD2. The V segment lost 6 bases and the J segment 4 bases; nucleotides outside the gene matches: 10. This CDR3 is built from 15 residues. Germline values: CDR1 MNHEY, CDR2 SVGAGI. CDR3 nucleotide sequence: TGTGCCAGCAGCCGCGCTAGCGGGAATGGTTACGAGCAGTACTTC. Protein: CASSRASGNGYEQYF.

Notes on this clone: A read error may account for a junction end that differs from germline. This chain connects TRBV27 to TRBJ2-3, with 10 bases identical to TRBD2. The CDR3 is 15 amino acids. Germline CDR1 MNHEY, CDR2 SMNVEV (reference sequence). DNA for the CDR3: TGTGCCAGCAAGGAAACGGAGCTAGCGGGAGATGCGCAGTATTTT. Its translation: CASKETELAGDAQYF.